This T cell receptor beta chain was found in a study of CD8 T cells in ankylosing spondylitis. The V end lost 3 bases, the J end lost 6 bases, and 15 bases lay between the germline ends. The CDR3 totals 14 residues. Germline V lookup: CDR1 LGHDT, CDR2 YNNKEL (reference sequence). This clonotype was recorded a few times. The target antigen is unknown. As the method for making TCR beta libraries, quantitative 5'-RACE with molecular barcodes was used. From the 5' RACE reads, TCRdb called clonotypes with MiXCR, one entry per CDR3 protein. The sample consists of roughly 220,000 distinct CDR3 sequences, about 18% of them appearing once. General study results and limits: Characteristic of ankylosing spondylitis blood, it appeared, was a TCR beta motif comprising roughly 8 highly homologous variants. Earlier work had already found some motif variants in reactive arthritis synovial fluid and blood. It was reported that disease-linked clones were significantly enriched in matched ankylosing spondylitis synovial fluid.

The chain combines TRBV3-1 with TRBJ2-7; D tentatively reads TRBD1 or TRBD2 (5 bases each). The sample was blood, either unsorted or a sorted T cell fraction (not recorded which). The source is a male donor with ankylosing spondylitis. The CDR3 nucleotides are TGTGCCAGCAGCCAGCAGGGAGTAGATCGCGAGCAGTACTTC. Protein product: CASSQQGVDREQYF.